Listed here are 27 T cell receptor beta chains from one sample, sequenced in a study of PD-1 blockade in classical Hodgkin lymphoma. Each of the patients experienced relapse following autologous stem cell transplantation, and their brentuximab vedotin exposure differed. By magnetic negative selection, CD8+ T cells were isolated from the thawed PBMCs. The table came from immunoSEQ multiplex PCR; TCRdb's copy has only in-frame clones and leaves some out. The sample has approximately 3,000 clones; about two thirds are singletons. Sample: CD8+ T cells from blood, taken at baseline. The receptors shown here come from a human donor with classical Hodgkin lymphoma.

For the CDR3, the DNA is TGTGCCAGCAGCGCATTCAGGCTTGATGGCTATGGCTACACCTTC. Protein product: CASSAFRLDGYGYTF. The V gene is TRBV9, the J gene TRBJ1-2, with no clear D. In germline, CDR1 is SGDLS, CDR2 YYNGEE. The V end was cut by 3 bases, the J end by 4 bases, with 16 bases between. The CDR3 consists of 15 residues.

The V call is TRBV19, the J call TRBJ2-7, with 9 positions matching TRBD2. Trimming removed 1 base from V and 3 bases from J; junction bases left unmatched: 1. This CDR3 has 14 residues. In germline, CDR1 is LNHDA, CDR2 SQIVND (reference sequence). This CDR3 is CASSIGLADYEQYF. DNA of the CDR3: TGTGCCAGTAGTATAGGACTAGCGGACTACGAGCAGTACTTC.

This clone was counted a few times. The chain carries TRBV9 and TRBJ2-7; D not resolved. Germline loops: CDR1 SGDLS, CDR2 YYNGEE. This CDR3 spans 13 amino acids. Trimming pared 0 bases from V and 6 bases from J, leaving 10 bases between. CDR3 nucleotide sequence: TGTGCCAGCAGCGTAGGAAGCTGGGCCGAGCAGTACTTC. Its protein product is CASSVGSWAEQYF.

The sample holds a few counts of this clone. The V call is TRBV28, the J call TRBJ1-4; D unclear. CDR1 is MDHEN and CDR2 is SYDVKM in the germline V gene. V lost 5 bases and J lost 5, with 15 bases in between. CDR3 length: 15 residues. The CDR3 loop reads CASSPLEGINEKLFF. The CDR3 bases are TGTGCCAGCAGTCCCCTAGAAGGGATAAATGAAAAACTGTTTTTT.

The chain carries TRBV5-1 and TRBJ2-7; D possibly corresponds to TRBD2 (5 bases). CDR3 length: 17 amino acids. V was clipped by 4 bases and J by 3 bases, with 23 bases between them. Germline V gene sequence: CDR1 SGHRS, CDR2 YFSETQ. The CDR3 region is CASSTGGGWSSNYEQYF. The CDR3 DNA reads TGCGCCAGCAGCACGGGTGGAGGTTGGTCATCTAACTACGAGCAGTACTTC.

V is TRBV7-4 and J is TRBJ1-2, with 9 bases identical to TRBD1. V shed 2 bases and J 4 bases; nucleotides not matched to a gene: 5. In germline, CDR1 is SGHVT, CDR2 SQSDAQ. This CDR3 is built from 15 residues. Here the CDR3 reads CASSLPGTGTYGYTF. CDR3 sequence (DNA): TGTGCCAGCAGCTTACCGGGGACAGGGACCTATGGCTACACCTTC.

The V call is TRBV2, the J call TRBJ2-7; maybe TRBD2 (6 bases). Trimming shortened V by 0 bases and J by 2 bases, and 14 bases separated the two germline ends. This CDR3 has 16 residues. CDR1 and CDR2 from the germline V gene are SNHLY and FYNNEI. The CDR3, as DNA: TGTGCCAGCAGTGAAGCGGAGGGCCTGGTGGCCTACGAGCAGTACTTC. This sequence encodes CASSEAEGLVAYEQYF. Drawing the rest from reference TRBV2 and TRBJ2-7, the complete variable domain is EPEVTQTPSHQVTQMGQEVILRCVPISNHLYFYWYRQILGQKVEFLVSFYNNEISEKSEIFDDQFSVERPDGSNFTLKIRSTKLEDSAMYFCASSEAEGLVAYEQYFGPGTRLTVT.

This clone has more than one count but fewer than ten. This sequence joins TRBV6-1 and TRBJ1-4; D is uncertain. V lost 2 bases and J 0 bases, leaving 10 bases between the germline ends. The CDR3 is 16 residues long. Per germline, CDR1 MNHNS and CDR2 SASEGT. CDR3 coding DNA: TGTGCCAGCAGTGAATGGGCAGATGCAACTAATGAAAAACTGTTTTTT. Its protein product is CASSEWADATNEKLFF.

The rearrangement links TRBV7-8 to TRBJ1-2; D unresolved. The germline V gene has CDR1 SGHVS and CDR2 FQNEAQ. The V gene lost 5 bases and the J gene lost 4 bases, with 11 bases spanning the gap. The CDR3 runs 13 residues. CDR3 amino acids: CASSPRTVYGYTF. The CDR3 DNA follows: TGTGCCAGCAGCCCTAGGACGGTCTATGGCTACACCTTC.

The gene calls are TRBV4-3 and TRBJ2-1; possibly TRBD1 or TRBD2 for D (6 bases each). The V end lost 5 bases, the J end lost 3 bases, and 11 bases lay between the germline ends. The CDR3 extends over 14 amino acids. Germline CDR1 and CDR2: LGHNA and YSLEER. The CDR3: CASSLGGGYNEQFF. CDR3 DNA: TGCGCCAGCAGCTTAGGGGGAGGCTACAATGAGCAGTTCTTC.

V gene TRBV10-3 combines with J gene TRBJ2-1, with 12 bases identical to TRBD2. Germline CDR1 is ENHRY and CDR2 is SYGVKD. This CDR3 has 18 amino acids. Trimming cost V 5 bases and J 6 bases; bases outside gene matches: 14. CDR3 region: CAISNMARTTSGSNEQFF. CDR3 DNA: TGTGCCATCAGTAATATGGCAAGGACGACTAGCGGGAGCAATGAGCAGTTCTTC.

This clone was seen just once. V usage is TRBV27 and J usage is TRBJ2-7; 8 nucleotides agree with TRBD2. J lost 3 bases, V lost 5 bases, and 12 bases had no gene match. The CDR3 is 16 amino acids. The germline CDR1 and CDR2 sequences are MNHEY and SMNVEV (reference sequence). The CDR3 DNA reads TGTGCCAGCAGTCCCTCGGGGGGGGAGCGGGACTACGAGCAGTACTTC. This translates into CASSPSGGERDYEQYF.

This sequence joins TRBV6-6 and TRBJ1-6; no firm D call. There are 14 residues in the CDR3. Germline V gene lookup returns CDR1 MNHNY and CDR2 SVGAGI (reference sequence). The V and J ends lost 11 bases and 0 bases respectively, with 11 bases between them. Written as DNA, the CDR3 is TGTGCCTGCTCAGAGGCCTCCTATAATTCACCCCTCCACTTT. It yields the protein CACSEASYNSPLHF.

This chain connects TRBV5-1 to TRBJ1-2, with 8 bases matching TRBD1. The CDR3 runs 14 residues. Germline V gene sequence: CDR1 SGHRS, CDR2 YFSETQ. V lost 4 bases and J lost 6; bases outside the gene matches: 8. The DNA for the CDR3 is TGCGCCAGCAGCCTTAGGACAGGGCCTGATGGCTACACCTTC. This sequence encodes CASSLRTGPDGYTF.

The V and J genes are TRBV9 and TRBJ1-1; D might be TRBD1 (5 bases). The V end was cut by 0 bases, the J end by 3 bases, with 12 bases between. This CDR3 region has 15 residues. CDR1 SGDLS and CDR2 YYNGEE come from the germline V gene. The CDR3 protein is CASSVVGVGDTEAFF. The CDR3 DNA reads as TGTGCCAGCAGCGTAGTAGGGGTAGGTGACACTGAAGCTTTCTTT.

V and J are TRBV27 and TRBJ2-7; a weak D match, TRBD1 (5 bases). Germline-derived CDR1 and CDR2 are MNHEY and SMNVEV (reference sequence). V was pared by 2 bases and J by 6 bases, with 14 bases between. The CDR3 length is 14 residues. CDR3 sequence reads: CASSLQGNVFEQYF. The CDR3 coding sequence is TGTGCCAGCAGTTTACAGGGAAATGTTTTCGAGCAGTACTTC.

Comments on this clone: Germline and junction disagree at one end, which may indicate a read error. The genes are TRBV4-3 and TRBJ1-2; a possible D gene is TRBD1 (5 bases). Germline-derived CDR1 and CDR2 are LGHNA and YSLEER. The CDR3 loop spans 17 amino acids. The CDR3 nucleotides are TGCGCCAGCAGCCCAGAGTGGGGCAGCGAAGAAAACTCTGGCTACACCTTC. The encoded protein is CASSPEWGSEENSGYTF.

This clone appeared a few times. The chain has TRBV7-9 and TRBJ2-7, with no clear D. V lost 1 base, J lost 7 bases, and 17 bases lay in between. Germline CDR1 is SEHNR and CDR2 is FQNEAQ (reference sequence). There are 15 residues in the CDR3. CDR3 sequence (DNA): TGTGCCAGCAGCTTAGTAACGCCTTTTCGGAGAGAGCAGTACTTC. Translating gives CASSLVTPFRREQYF.

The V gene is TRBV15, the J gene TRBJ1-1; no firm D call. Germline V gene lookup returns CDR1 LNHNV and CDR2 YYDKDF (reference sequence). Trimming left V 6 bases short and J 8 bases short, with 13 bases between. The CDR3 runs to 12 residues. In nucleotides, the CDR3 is TGTGCCACCAGTGGAGGAAATAGGGAAGCTTTCTTT. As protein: CATSGGNREAFF.

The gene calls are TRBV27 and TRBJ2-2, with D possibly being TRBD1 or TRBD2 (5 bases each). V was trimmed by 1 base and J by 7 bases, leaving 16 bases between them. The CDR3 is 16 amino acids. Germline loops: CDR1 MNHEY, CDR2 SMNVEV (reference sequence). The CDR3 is CASSLLNRDPGGELFF. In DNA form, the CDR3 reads TGTGCCAGCAGTTTATTAAACCGGGACCCCGGCGGGGAGCTGTTTTTT.

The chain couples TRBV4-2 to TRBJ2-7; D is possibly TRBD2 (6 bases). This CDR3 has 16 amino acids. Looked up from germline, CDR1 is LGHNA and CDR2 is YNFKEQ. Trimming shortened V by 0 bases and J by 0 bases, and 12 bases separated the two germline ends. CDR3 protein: CASSQDLGGTSYEQYF. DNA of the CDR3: TGTGCCAGCAGCCAAGATCTCGGGGGAACCTCCTACGAGCAGTACTTC.

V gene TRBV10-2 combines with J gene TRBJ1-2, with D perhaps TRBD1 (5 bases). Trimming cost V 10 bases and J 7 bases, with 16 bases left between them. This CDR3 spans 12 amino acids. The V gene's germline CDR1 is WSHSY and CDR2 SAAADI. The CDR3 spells CAIFDGAGGYTF. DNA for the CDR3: TGCGCCATCTTTGACGGGGCGGGTGGCTACACCTTC.

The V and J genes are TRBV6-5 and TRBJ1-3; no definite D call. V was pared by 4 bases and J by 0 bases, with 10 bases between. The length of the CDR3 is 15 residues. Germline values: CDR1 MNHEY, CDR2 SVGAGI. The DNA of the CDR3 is TGTGCCAGCAGTTTCAGGTCGTACTCTGGAAACACCATATATTTT. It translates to CASSFRSYSGNTIYF.

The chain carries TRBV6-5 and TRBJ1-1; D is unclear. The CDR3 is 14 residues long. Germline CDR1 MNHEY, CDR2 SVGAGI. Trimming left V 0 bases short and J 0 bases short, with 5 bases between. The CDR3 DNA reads TGTGCCAGCAGTTACTCGGGGATGAACACTGAAGCTTTCTTT. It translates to CASSYSGMNTEAFF.

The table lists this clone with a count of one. The DNA for the CDR3 is TGTGCCAGCAGCCAGGGACTAGCGAGCACAGATACGCAGTATTTT. This gives the protein CASSQGLASTDTQYF. The chain uses TRBV6-4 and TRBJ2-3; TRBD2 agrees at 10 bases. V lost 6 bases and J lost 0; bases outside the gene matches: 3. The germline V gene encodes CDR1 MRHNA and CDR2 SNTAGT. The CDR3 length is 15 residues.

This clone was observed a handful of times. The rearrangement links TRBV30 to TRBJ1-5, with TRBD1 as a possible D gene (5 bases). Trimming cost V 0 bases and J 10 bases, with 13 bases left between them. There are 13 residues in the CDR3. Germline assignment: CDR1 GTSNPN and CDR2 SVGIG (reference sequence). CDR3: CAWSVDGGEPQHF. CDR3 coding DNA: TGTGCCTGGAGTGTAGACGGGGGTGAACCCCAGCATTTT.

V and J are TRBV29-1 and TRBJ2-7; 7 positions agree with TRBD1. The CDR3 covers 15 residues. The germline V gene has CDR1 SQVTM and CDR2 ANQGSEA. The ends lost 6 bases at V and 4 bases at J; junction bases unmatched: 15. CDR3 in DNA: TGCAGCGTCGCCGGGACAGAATCATGGGGATACGAGCAGTACTTC. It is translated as CSVAGTESWGYEQYF.